This TCR beta chain was retrieved from a study of cytomegalovirus exposure and HLA in healthy donors (dated by TCRdb to 2015 to 2018). With respect to the entire study: An earlier analysis of several hundred of the donors reported roughly 300 Gb of sequence data and about 120 million unique TCR beta sequences obtained from around 170 million T cells. Roughly 300 gigabases of sequencing data and 70 million to 95 million unique TCR sequences made up an early release that covered about 640 HLA-typed donors. The genetic ancestry cluster associated with self-reported Caucasian donors included over 80% of the roughly 360 genotyped donors. The study was designed to test whether signatures of past pathogen exposure could be identified by cataloging public T cell receptors. The study used immunosequencing to profile the T cell repertoires of under 700 subjects and linked those repertoires to cytomegalovirus serostatus. Besides the first cohort of 666 subjects, a separate validation cohort made up of some 110 different subjects was used. The study combined high-throughput TCR immunosequencing, statistical association of individual TCRs with disease status, and machine learning to predict cytomegalovirus infection status. A later analysis re-examined previously published TCR beta repertoires from 500 to 700 donors and added high-resolution HLA genotyping to investigate patterns of TCR occurrence. Rather than drawing on any new phenotypic data, the later analysis identified candidate immune exposures from TCR beta sequences and the way those sequences occurred across donors. In an earlier analysis of roughly 580 of the donors, high-throughput TCR beta sequencing was used to judge whether each TCR beta V gene segment behaved as functional or pseudogenic. Alongside the repertoire data, information on donor age, sex, ethnicity and CMV serostatus was compiled. A later genetic analysis used genome-wide SNP genotypes for about three fifths of the 666 donors, treating that subset as a discovery cohort. All discovery cohort repertoires had been generated using a single sequencing platform. HLA typing included class I and class II loci at four-digit resolution. The number of donors typed differed by locus, with roughly 629-640 for A, B, C, DRB1 and DQB1, roughly 550 for DQA1, about 610 for DPA1, and some 470 for DPB1. Because of strong linkage in the cohort, roughly five DR-DQ haplotypes were treated as single units for association and clustering. Among a few hundred genotyped donors of the cohort, an average of roughly 240,000 unique TCR beta nucleotide sequences were sequenced per donor, 15% to 20% of them non-productive. What the research found in general, with its limitations: Immune exposure information for the cohort was limited to CMV serostatus. According to a later analysis, parvovirus B19, influenza, CMV and Epstein-Barr virus appeared linked to several top co-occurrence clusters. Compared with the approximately 600-donor mean, donors in an Asian-associated ancestry cluster had fewer N-insertions in productive TCRs, according to a later genetic analysis. Sequencing depth was assumed to be roughly uniform across donors in the presence/absence analyses, though that assumption may not hold. Because HLA typing was unavailable for some donors at each locus, only the typed subset was used in association tests. V-gene and J-gene trimming of TCR beta chains was associated with a missense DCLRE1C variant in a later genetic analysis, and the association was replicated in an independent cohort. In a later analysis, HLA-associated TCR beta chains showed more clonal expansion and lower generation probabilities than non-associated chains that were equally common. In a later analysis, most CMV-associated TCR beta chains were found to appear HLA-restricted, with HLA associations seemingly driven largely by CMV exposure. Most TCR sequences were observed very rarely across donors, whereas some public TCRs were present in many individuals. The 87-base-pair reads could not distinguish some IMGT-functional V segments, including TRBV6-2 and TRBV6-3, so those segments were excluded. Correlated functional status among segregating V segments might be attributable to linkage disequilibrium, but an unknown experimental factor could not be ruled out. A cluster of highly shared sequence variants was judged likely to represent a technical artifact of the sequencing pipeline. The study listed around 160 TCR beta chains as associated with cytomegalovirus. Because counts were too low, about 17 rarely observed V segments, including chromosome 9 orphons, were excluded from the earlier analysis of 587 of the donors. In an earlier analysis of under 600 of the donors, most TCR beta V segments were observed in productive rearrangements about 90% or about 30% of the time, broadly matching IMGT annotations. A further reported finding was that TCR beta sequences accurately predicted the HLA-A and HLA-B alleles for most subjects in the first cohort. The authors suggested that the approach could potentially be generalized to other disease states and immunological phenotypes. The classifier was reported to diagnose cytomegalovirus status with high specificity and sensitivity in both the original and validation cohorts. In a later analysis, TCR association rates were found to vary across HLA loci, with the most associated TCRs seen for DRB1 alleles and the fewest for HLA-C alleles. This cohort had only TCR beta chains sequenced, and the lack of alpha or paired-chain data limited which features could be detected. At a false discovery rate of 0.05, a later analysis linked 15,000 to 20,000 TCR beta sequences to specific HLA alleles. When HLA alleles, especially DR and DQ, strongly co-occurred, TCR associations were difficult to assign to individual alleles. In vitro tests confirmed that a few of the cytomegalovirus-associated TCR beta chains recognize cytomegalovirus antigens.

Relative to germline, V is missing 2 bases and J is missing 4 bases, with 16 bases of the junction outside any gene match. Based on the germline V gene, the CDR1 and CDR2 sequences are MGHRA and YSYEKL. The CDR3 contains 18 residues, cysteine and phenylalanine counted. Here the CDR3 DNA is all that survives: 54 bases in frame from base 1. The library was generated by the immunoSEQ multiplex PCR assay. For the multiplex PCR, a mixture combining 60 forward primers for TCR Vbeta segments and 13 reverse primers for TCR Jbeta segments was used. The CDR3 region of rearranged TCR beta genes was amplified from genomic DNA with a multiplex PCR assay. Amplified TCR beta libraries were sequenced as 87-base-pair reads on the Illumina HiSeq System. Per the source publication's procedure: In a later analysis, approximately 74 million unique TCR beta chains were counted across the 666 repertoires, and roughly 11 million of these chains were shared by at least two donors. A nearest-neighbor algorithm error-corrected the raw reads and collapsed the reads into unique sequences, merging closely related sequences to remove PCR and sequencing errors. Alignment of CDR3 sequences to IMGT reference sequences was used to assign V, D and J gene segments. For a sequence to be retained, at least a six-nucleotide match to both a V gene segment and a J gene segment was required. Rearrangements were classified as productive when the CDR3 lacked stop codons and remained in frame with V and J, and all other rearrangements were classified as non-productive. CDR3 was defined by IMGT convention, running from the second conserved V-encoded cysteine to the conserved J-encoded phenylalanine. Sequences without an unambiguous match to a single V gene segment were excluded from the earlier analysis of about 640 of the donors. An earlier analysis of 500 to 700 of the donors classified V segments as functional when productive rearrangements were above 56.7% and as segregating when the standard deviation between donors was above 5%. To diagnose cytomegalovirus status from the catalog of TCR beta chain sequences, a statistical classification framework was built. In a later analysis, TCR nucleotide sequences were compared against IMGT/GENE-DB human TR gene sequences so that V and J genes could be assigned. In a later analysis, CDR3 sequences and most-parsimonious VDJ recombination scenarios were assigned using the TCRdist pipeline. In a later analysis, each TCR beta chain was defined by its CDR3 amino acid sequence together with its V-gene family, and reads lacking a unique V-gene family were excluded. In a later analysis, 500 to 650 highly shared, low-generation-probability nucleotide sequences were removed to address suspected cross-contamination and a sequencing artifact. For each public chain, a later analysis derived a clonal expansion index from normalized ranks of inferred template counts within each repertoire. Generation probabilities in a later analysis came from a VDJ recombination model fitted to out-of-frame rearrangements, and those results were checked against IGoR. Hypergeometric tests were used in a later analysis to score TCR-TCR, TCR-HLA and TCR-CMV co-occurrence, with a repertoire-size bias correction applied to the TCR pairs. In a later analysis, false discovery rates were estimated by permuting HLA or CMV assignments 20 times. A later analysis grouped co-occurring TCRs with DBSCAN, adding TCRdist sequence similarity when clustering within HLA-allele-positive subsets. Repertoires with fewer than 30,000 or more than 120,000 public chains, plus five repertoires with anomalous nucleotide sharing, were excluded from co-occurrence clustering. As stored in TCRdb, this immuneACCESS dataset retains in-frame rearrangements with V and J assigned. A fraction of the clones does not appear; measured against another copy, unresolved V genes explain less than half of the discrepancy, and the remainder lacks a known reason. That table furnishes V, J and clone size, whereas the DNA furnished D and trimming. This sample comprises some 100,000 clones, roughly 82% of them detected only once. The ten top clones hold approximately 11% of the sample.

In total, 600 or so healthy bone marrow donors made up the cohort. At the time of sampling, all cohort members were nominally healthy, though unrecorded immune exposures were likely present. The donor tested CMV seropositive, placing the donor among the 250 to 300 seropositive members of the cohort. Each donor provided a peripheral blood sample, and peripheral blood mononuclear cells were used for TCR beta sequencing. Genomic DNA was extracted from the blood cell samples with the Qiagen DNeasy Blood Extraction Kit. About this clone: This clone's antigen is unknown. There are no base qualities to consult, and no much larger clone falls within one base.

The sequencing input was PBMCs. In this chain, TRBV4-1 is recombined with TRBJ2-7; 8 bases in the junction line up with TRBD2. The origin of this receptor is a man aged 40-49 years in good health and CMV-seropositive. The DNA is TGCGCCAGCAGCCAAAACCCGACGGGACCGGGGGGGCCGTACGAGCAGTACTTC. This codes for CASSQNPTGPGGPYEQYF.